The 22 T cell receptor beta chains presented below share a single source sample, sequenced in a study of T cells in Graves' hyperthyroidism and ophthalmopathy. Using RNA transcripts as the source, TCR beta CDR3 regions were amplified. Carried out on the TCR CDR3, a first-round RT-PCR used the HTBI primer set. TCRdb fed the multiplex PCR reads into MiXCR, producing one record per CDR3 protein. The sample has 300,000 to 500,000 distinct CDR3 sequences, 14% to 15% seen once; the top ten hold less than 35%. Sequencing was carried out using blood. Receptors originate from a woman aged 25-40 years with Graves' hyperthyroidism.

This clonotype was observed a few times. The V call is TRBV10-3, the J call TRBJ2-3; no firm D call. Trimming removed 4 bases at V and 6 bases at J, with 11 bases between. The length of the CDR3 is 13 residues. Looked up from germline, CDR1 is ENHRY and CDR2 is SYGVKD. The chain's CDR3 is CAISGGPPDTQYF. The CDR3 coding sequence is TGTGCCATCAGTGGAGGCCCTCCGGATACGCAGTATTTT.

This clonotype showed up many times. The chain links TRBV11-2 to TRBJ2-7, with a tentative D call TRBD1 (6 bases). This CDR3 spans 14 amino acids. Per germline, CDR1 SGHAT and CDR2 FQNNGV. Trimming took off 1 base at V and 5 bases at J, with 12 bases between the two ends. CDR3 in amino acids: CASSLAGDYHEQYF. CDR3 nucleotide sequence: TGTGCCAGCAGCTTAGCAGGGGATTATCACGAGCAGTACTTC.

This clonotype was counted at least ten times. This CDR3 reads CASSFIAGGPGGANVLTF. In nucleotides, the CDR3 is TGTGCCAGCAGCTTCATAGCGGGAGGGCCGGGAGGGGCCAACGTCCTGACTTTC. V usage is TRBV7-2 and J usage is TRBJ2-6; 11 positions match TRBD2. The ends lost 3 bases at V and 4 bases at J; junction bases unmatched: 8. CDR1 and CDR2 (germline): SGHTA, FQGNSA. This CDR3 comprises 18 residues.

There are many counts of this clonotype. CDR3 sequence: CASSLGRSENEQFF. The DNA for the CDR3 is TGTGCCAGCAGCTTAGGTCGGAGTGAGAATGAGCAGTTCTTC. The V call is TRBV7-2, the J call TRBJ2-1; D gene ambiguous. There are 14 residues in the CDR3. CDR1 and CDR2 (germline): SGHTA, FQGNSA. The V gene lost 1 base and the J gene lost 7 bases, with 11 bases spanning the gap.

This clonotype came up many times. This sequence joins TRBV2 and TRBJ1-1; D possibly corresponds to TRBD1 (5 bases). Trimming pared 7 bases from V and 4 bases from J, leaving 19 bases between. This CDR3 has 15 residues. Per germline, CDR1 SNHLY and CDR2 FYNNEI. Here the CDR3 reads CASTKGRVGTTEAFF. The CDR3 coding sequence is TGTGCCAGCACCAAAGGACGGGTTGGGACCACTGAAGCTTTCTTT.

The rearrangement uses TRBV19 and TRBJ2-1; no reliable D call. The V gene lost 1 base and the J gene lost 0 bases, with 7 bases spanning the gap. This CDR3 has 15 residues. Germline CDR1 reads LNHDA; CDR2 reads SQIVND (reference sequence). For the CDR3, the DNA is TGTGCCAGTAGTATAGGACTCATCTCCTACAATGAGCAGTTCTTC. Amino acid sequence: CASSIGLISYNEQFF.

The chain couples TRBV6-2 or TRBV6-3 to TRBJ1-2; 7 bases line up with TRBD1. The CDR3 spans 15 residues. The trim removed 5 bases at V and 4 bases at J, leaving 10 bases unmatched. Germline lookup yields CDR1 MNHEY and CDR2 SVGEGT. CDR3 sequence: CASSQPRQGLYGYTF. The CDR3 DNA reads as TGTGCCAGCAGTCAGCCTCGACAGGGTCTCTATGGCTACACCTTC.

This chain connects TRBV19 to TRBJ2-7; 8 nucleotides line up with TRBD1. The CDR3 extends over 15 amino acids. Germline CDR1 reads LNHDA; CDR2 reads SQIVND (reference sequence). Trimming removed 4 bases from V and 3 bases from J; junction bases left unmatched: 8. The CDR3 sequence is CASSKAGGAYYEQYF. DNA for the CDR3: TGTGCCAGTAGTAAAGCAGGGGGCGCCTACTACGAGCAGTACTTC.

This clonotype was counted at least ten times. V and J are TRBV28 and TRBJ2-4; D uncertain. Looked up from germline, CDR1 is MDHEN and CDR2 is SYDVKM. CDR3 length: 12 residues. Trimming left V 6 bases short and J 6 bases short, with 9 bases between. The CDR3 DNA reads TGTGCCAGCAGGAAAGATACAAACATTCAGTACTTC. Its protein is CASRKDTNIQYF.

This clonotype was counted ten times or more. The rearrangement joins TRBV12-3 or TRBV12-4 to TRBJ2-3; D uncertain. There are 13 residues in the CDR3. Deletions cut 6 bases from V and 4 bases from J, with 11 bases between. CDR3 amino acids: CASRAQLPDTQYF. The CDR3 coding sequence is TGTGCCAGCAGGGCCCAGCTCCCAGATACGCAGTATTTT.

At least ten counts were recorded for this clonotype. V usage is TRBV3-1 and J usage is TRBJ1-5; D gene uncertain. The CDR3 covers 13 residues. V shed 3 bases and J shed 3 bases, with 6 bases lying between them. Germline CDR1 LGHDT, CDR2 YNNKEL (reference sequence). The CDR3 DNA sequence: TGTGCCAGCAGCCATGGTTCCAATCAGCCCCAGCATTTT. This gives the protein CASSHGSNQPQHF.

The CDR3: CASLHRGQSSNQPQHF. The DNA of the CDR3 is TGTGCCAGCCTACACAGGGGCCAATCGAGCAATCAGCCCCAGCATTTT. This sequence joins TRBV6-1 and TRBJ1-5; TRBD1 agrees at 7 bases. The germline V gene encodes CDR1 MNHNS and CDR2 SASEGT. The V segment lost 8 bases and the J segment 1 base; nucleotides outside the gene matches: 11. The CDR3 runs to 16 residues.

Of note for this clonotype: A much larger clone sits a single nucleotide away, making a read error possible. This chain connects TRBV2 to TRBJ2-1, with TRBD1 matching over 7 bases. The CDR3 is 15 amino acids. Germline V gene data show CDR1 as SNHLY and CDR2 as FYNNEI. In nucleotides, the CDR3 is TGTGTCAGCAGTGCGATGAGGGGGCCCAACAATGAGCAGTTCTTC. Translating gives CVSSAMRGPNNEQFF. Full variable domain (missing parts from reference TRBV2 and TRBJ2-1): EPEVTQTPSHQVTQMGQEVILRCVPISNHLYFYWYRQILGQKVEFLVSFYNNEISEKSEIFDDQFSVERPDGSNFTLKIRSTKLEDSAMYFCVSSAMRGPNNEQFFGPGTRLTVL.

This clonotype was seen ten or more times. The rearrangement uses TRBV28 and TRBJ1-2; tentatively, D is TRBD1 (6 bases). Germline V gene lookup returns CDR1 MDHEN and CDR2 SYDVKM. CDR3 length: 15 residues. The V end was cut by 6 bases, the J end by 4 bases, with 18 bases between. CDR3 coding DNA: TGTGCCAGCAGGTCCTCCGGACAGTTTGCCTATGGCTACACCTTC. Amino acids: CASRSSGQFAYGYTF.

This clonotype was observed a few times. The junction and the germline gene differ at one end; a read error may be behind it. This rearrangement joins TRBV5-1 to TRBJ2-5; 8 nucleotides align to TRBD2. In germline, CDR1 is SGHRS, CDR2 YFSETQ. The CDR3 runs to 14 residues. Here the CDR3 reads CASSLLAGRETQYF. The CDR3 DNA reads TGTGCCAGCAGCTTGCTAGCGGGTCGAGAGACCCAGTACTTC.

This clonotype has more than one count but fewer than ten. V is TRBV20-1 and J is TRBJ2-6, with 9 bases lining up with TRBD2. CDR1 is DFQATT, CDR2 SNEGSKA, per germline (reference sequence). CDR3 length: 19 residues. Germline trimming cut 3 bases from V and 4 bases from J; bases unmatched to any gene: 16. Here the CDR3 reads CSASGGRGRLAGGANVLTF. CDR3 in DNA: TGCAGTGCTAGTGGGGGGCGCGGCAGGCTAGCGGGAGGGGCCAACGTCCTGACTTTC.

The V and J genes are TRBV14 and TRBJ2-1, with 7 bases fitting TRBD2. With 5 bases clipped from V and 0 bases from J, the junction kept 13 bases outside the gene matches. CDR3 length equals 18 residues. Germline CDR1 SGHDN, CDR2 FVKESK. CDR3 sequence: CASSYRAGSPSSYNEQFF. CDR3 nucleotide sequence: TGTGCCAGCAGCTATCGAGCGGGATCCCCTAGCTCCTACAATGAGCAGTTCTTC. The full variable domain, completed using reference TRBV14 and TRBJ2-1, is EAGVTQFPSHSVIEKGQTVTLRCDPISGHDNLYWYRRVMGKEIKFLLHFVKESKQDESGMPNNRFLAERTGGTYSTLKVQPAELEDSGVYFCASSYRAGSPSSYNEQFFGPGTRLTVL.

This clonotype was seen repeatedly, ten times or more. The rearrangement uses TRBV30 and TRBJ1-6, with 7 nucleotides matching TRBD1. The CDR3 consists of 13 residues. V lost 0 bases, J lost 7 bases, and 0 bases stayed unmatched. CDR1 is GTSNPN and CDR2 is SVGIG in the germline V gene (reference sequence). In nucleotides, the CDR3 is TGTGCCTGGAGTGTACAGGGGAATTCACCCCTCCACTTT. It yields the protein CAWSVQGNSPLHF.

CDR3 coding DNA: TGTGCCAGCAGCGGGGCCCTCGAGCAGTACTTC. Protein product: CASSGALEQYF. This chain joins TRBV5-5 and TRBJ2-7; possible D gene TRBD1, 5 bases. Trimming took 4 bases from V and 6 from J, leaving 8 bases between them. Germline assignment: CDR1 SGHKS and CDR2 YYEKEE (reference sequence). The CDR3 totals 11 residues.

V gene TRBV7-9 combines with J gene TRBJ1-4; 7 bases align to TRBD1. The CDR3 spans 14 residues. CDR1 SEHNR and CDR2 FQNEAQ come from the germline V gene (reference sequence). V was clipped by 4 bases and J by 2 bases; unmatched bases: 1. In DNA form, the CDR3 reads TGTGCCAGCAGCTCAGGGGGGACTAATGAAAAACTGTTTTTT. Residues: CASSSGGTNEKLFF.

This clonotype was observed at least ten times. CDR3 amino acids: CASSSRTYPGTDTQYF. The CDR3, as DNA: TGTGCCAGCAGTTCACGGACCTATCCGGGGACAGATACGCAGTATTTT. The rearrangement joins TRBV6-1 to TRBJ2-3, with D possibly matching TRBD2 (5 bases). Germline V CDR1 and CDR2: MNHNS, SASEGT. The CDR3 sequence is 16 residues long. Trimming pared 5 bases from V and 3 bases from J, leaving 18 bases between.

This chain connects TRBV20-1 to TRBJ2-1; TRBD2 matches at 13 bases. The germline gives CDR1 DFQATT, CDR2 SNEGSKA (reference sequence). The J segment lost 3 bases and the V segment lost 6 bases, leaving 2 bases of the junction unmatched. The length of the CDR3 is 14 residues. The DNA of the CDR3 is TGCAGTGCCCGGACTAGCGGGGGCTACAATGAGCAGTTCTTC. Protein product: CSARTSGGYNEQFF.